The next 21 T cell receptor beta chains were all read from a single sample in a study of T cells in Graves' hyperthyroidism and ophthalmopathy. What was amplified from RNA transcripts were TCR beta CDR3 regions. TCR CDR3 underwent first-round RT-PCR with the HTBI primer set. Each CDR3 protein is one row after TCRdb ran MiXCR on the multiplex PCR reads. This sample has approximately 420,000 distinct CDR3 sequences, with under 15% found just once. The sequencing input was blood. These receptors were obtained from a woman aged 25-40 years with Graves' hyperthyroidism.

This chain links TRBV20-1 with TRBJ2-5, with D perhaps TRBD1 or TRBD2 (5 bases each). Germline CDR1 DFQATT, CDR2 SNEGSKA (reference sequence). The V gene lost 7 bases and the J gene lost 2 bases, with 17 bases spanning the gap. The CDR3 has 14 amino acids. The CDR3 DNA follows: TGCAGTGGGAACTCCCCTGGGGGTCAAGAGACCCAGTACTTC. Its translation: CSGNSPGGQETQYF.

Ten or more counts support this clonotype. The chain carries TRBV20-1 and TRBJ2-3; D may correspond to TRBD1 or TRBD2 (5 bases each). V gave up 1 base and J gave up 8 bases, with 16 bases separating them. Germline CDR1 DFQATT, CDR2 SNEGSKA (reference sequence). The CDR3 is made up of 14 amino acids. This chain's CDR3 is CSARGDPLFGTQYF. The DNA for the CDR3 is TGCAGTGCTAGAGGGGACCCCCTTTTTGGTACGCAGTATTTT.

This sequence joins TRBV5-1 and TRBJ1-1, with a possible D match to TRBD1 (5 bases). Germline V gene lookup returns CDR1 SGHRS and CDR2 YFSETQ. This CDR3 is built from 14 residues. The germline V and J ends were trimmed by 6 bases and 4 bases, with 16 bases remaining between them. This chain's CDR3 is CASTWGSQGTEAFF. In DNA form, the CDR3 reads TGCGCCAGCACCTGGGGGTCCCAGGGCACTGAAGCTTTCTTT. Filled out from reference TRBV5-1 and TRBJ1-1, the complete variable domain reads KAGVTQTPRYLIKTRGQQVTLSCSPISGHRSVSWYQQTPGQGLQFLFEYFSETQRNKGNFPGRFSGRQFSNSRSEMNVSTLELGDSALYLCASTWGSQGTEAFFGQGTRLTVV.

Many counts were recorded for this clonotype. The chain carries TRBV20-1 and TRBJ1-1; possibly TRBD1 for D (5 bases). Germline V gene data show CDR1 as DFQATT and CDR2 as SNEGSKA (reference sequence). The CDR3 has 13 amino acids. The V gene lost 7 bases and the J gene lost 3 bases, with 15 bases spanning the gap. CDR3 residues: CSGPGAVDTEAFF. As DNA, the CDR3 is TGCAGTGGTCCTGGGGCTGTGGACACTGAAGCTTTCTTT.

This clonotype was seen repeatedly, ten times or more. In DNA form, the CDR3 reads TGTGCCAGCAGTCTGACGGGGGGCGCAGGGACCGGGGAGCTGTTTTTT. It is translated as CASSLTGGAGTGELFF. V is TRBV3-1 and J is TRBJ2-2, with D perhaps matching TRBD2 (7 bases). The germline V gene has CDR1 LGHDT and CDR2 YNNKEL (reference sequence). Trimming pared 6 bases from V and 5 bases from J, leaving 19 bases between. The length of the CDR3 is 16 residues.

This clonotype appeared many times. The CDR3 DNA reads as TGTGCCAGCAGTTCGGTTGGGGGGTATACCTACGAGCAGTACTTC. Encoded protein: CASSSVGGYTYEQYF. The chain links TRBV28 to TRBJ2-7; TRBD2 might be the D (6 bases). The germline V gene has CDR1 MDHEN and CDR2 SYDVKM. The CDR3 loop spans 15 amino acids. Between the trimmed V and J ends, which lost 4 bases and 2 bases, there was a span of 15 bases.

With regard to this clonotype: A read error may explain this, as a much larger clone is one base away. The V gene is TRBV7-2, the J gene TRBJ1-1, with unresolved D. The germline CDR1 and CDR2 sequences are SGHTA and FQGNSA. V was pared by 4 bases and J by 3 bases, with 6 bases between. The CDR3 spans 12 residues. Here the CDR3 reads CASSSVYTEAFF. The CDR3 DNA follows: TGTGCCAGCAGCTCAGTATACACTGAAGCTTTCTTT. The variable domain in full, with the rest retrieved from reference TRBV7-2 and TRBJ1-1, is GAGVSQSPSNKVTEKGKDVELRCDPISGHTALYWYRQSLGQGLEFLIYFQGNSAPDKSGLPSDRFSAERTGGSVSTLTIQRTQQEDSAVYLCASSSVYTEAFFGQGTRLTVV.

This clonotype occurred many times. This chain links TRBV7-2 with TRBJ1-2; unclear D gene. The V gene's germline CDR1 is SGHTA and CDR2 FQGNSA. Trimming shortened V by 4 bases and J by 0 bases, and 15 bases separated the two germline ends. The CDR3 is made up of 16 amino acids. In DNA, the CDR3 is TGTGCCAGCAGCTCGGTTGAAAGGGTGGCTAACTATGGCTACACCTTC. This encodes CASSSVERVANYGYTF. Full variable domain (missing parts from reference TRBV7-2 and TRBJ1-2): GAGVSQSPSNKVTEKGKDVELRCDPISGHTALYWYRQSLGQGLEFLIYFQGNSAPDKSGLPSDRFSAERTGGSVSTLTIQRTQQEDSAVYLCASSSVERVANYGYTFGSGTRLTVV.

With regard to this clonotype: This clone may be a read error of a much larger clone one base away. Given the absence of the conserved phenylalanine or tryptophan at the CDR3 end, a read error is likely. The V and J genes are TRBV3-1 and TRBJ2-5, with D possibly called TRBD1 or TRBD2 (6 bases each). The CDR3 is 16 residues long. Germline CDR1 is LGHDT and CDR2 is YNNKEL (reference sequence). Trimming took off 4 bases at V and 5 bases at J, with 20 bases between the two ends. CDR3 residues: CASSPTGGSLAETQYL. In DNA, the CDR3 is TGTGCCAGCAGCCCTACCGGGGGCTCTTTAGCGGAGACCCAGTACCTC.

The rearrangement joins TRBV7-9 to TRBJ1-2, with 7 bases fitting TRBD1. Germline-derived CDR1 and CDR2 are SEHNR and FQNEAQ (reference sequence). The ends lost 7 bases at V and 1 base at J; junction bases unmatched: 12. This CDR3 is 16 amino acids long. In nucleotides, the CDR3 is TGTGCCAGCAACCCCACGGACAGGAGATTTAACTATGGCTACACCTTC. Its translation is CASNPTDRRFNYGYTF.

This clonotype was detected a few times. CDR3 loop: CASSPLGGLKETQYF. The DNA of the CDR3 is TGCGCCAGCAGTCCCTTAGGGGGGTTAAAAGAGACCCAGTACTTC. The chain has TRBV4-1 and TRBJ2-5; either TRBD1 or TRBD2 may supply D (6 bases each). The germline V gene has CDR1 MGHRA and CDR2 YSYEKL. CDR3 length: 15 amino acids. V lost 6 bases, J lost 3 bases, and 17 bases lay in between.

Worth noting for this clonotype: A read error may explain this, as a much larger clone is one base away. The V call is TRBV3-1, the J call TRBJ2-7; D uncertain. Trimming stripped 0 bases from V and 6 bases from J, with 9 bases between. Germline-derived CDR1 and CDR2 are LGHDT and YNNKEL (reference sequence). CDR3 size: 13 residues. The CDR3 DNA reads as TGTGCCAGCAGCCAAGATGGTAAGGGCGAGCAGTACTTC. It yields the protein CASSQDGKGEQYF.

This clonotype was picked up many times. The chain couples TRBV12-3 or TRBV12-4 to TRBJ2-7; TRBD2 might be the D (5 bases). The CDR3 consists of 16 residues. With 2 bases removed from V and 0 bases from J, the gap between germline ends came to 14 bases. The CDR3 protein is CASSLTVGRSSYEQYF. In nucleotides, the CDR3 is TGTGCCAGCAGTTTAACGGTAGGGAGAAGCTCCTACGAGCAGTACTTC.

V and J are TRBV10-3 and TRBJ1-3, with D unresolved. The germline V gene has CDR1 ENHRY and CDR2 SYGVKD. Trimming shortened V by 2 bases and J by 8 bases, and 4 bases separated the two germline ends. This CDR3 is 11 amino acids long. CDR3 amino acids: CAISEGYTIYF. The CDR3 coding sequence is TGTGCCATCAGTGAGGGGTACACCATATATTTT.

In its sample, this clonotype was seen many times. This sequence joins TRBV5-1 and TRBJ2-1; 12 nucleotides agree with TRBD2. The J segment lost 0 bases and the V segment lost 4 bases, leaving 14 bases of the junction unmatched. The CDR3 runs 20 residues. CDR1 is SGHRS, CDR2 YFSETQ, per germline. CDR3: CASSPKELAGGRISYNEQFF. The CDR3 DNA reads TGCGCCAGCAGCCCGAAAGAACTAGCGGGAGGCCGGATCTCCTACAATGAGCAGTTCTTC.

This clonotype was observed a handful of times. The chain joins TRBV24-1 to TRBJ1-2; 8 bases match TRBD1. CDR1 is KGHDR and CDR2 is SFDVKD in the germline V gene. The CDR3 consists of 13 residues. V dropped 4 bases and J dropped 8; count of bases not matched to a gene: 5. The CDR3 here is CATSEPGQEGYTF. In DNA, the CDR3 is TGTGCCACCAGTGAACCGGGACAGGAGGGCTACACCTTC.

The chain has TRBV28 and TRBJ2-3; 9 nucleotides line up with TRBD1. CDR3 length: 16 amino acids. Unmatched junction bases numbered 12, after V lost 3 bases and J lost 8 bases. CDR1 is MDHEN and CDR2 is SYDVKM in the germline V gene. CDR3 DNA sequence: TGTGCCAGCAGTTTTTCAACAGGGGGCAGGGGAGTTACGCAGTATTTT. This translates into CASSFSTGGRGVTQYF.

Many counts were recorded for this clonotype. V gene TRBV5-1 combines with J gene TRBJ1-1; D remains unclear. The germline gives CDR1 SGHRS, CDR2 YFSETQ. This CDR3 is built from 15 residues. Trimming removed 4 bases from V and 4 bases from J, with 17 bases in between. CDR3 amino acids: CASSQLTLEGTEAFF. CDR3 nucleotide sequence: TGCGCCAGCAGCCAACTGACCCTGGAGGGCACTGAAGCTTTCTTT. Full variable domain (remainder filled in from reference TRBV5-1 and TRBJ1-1): KAGVTQTPRYLIKTRGQQVTLSCSPISGHRSVSWYQQTPGQGLQFLFEYFSETQRNKGNFPGRFSGRQFSNSRSEMNVSTLELGDSALYLCASSQLTLEGTEAFFGQGTRLTVV.

The table lists this clonotype with many counts. The chain joins TRBV6-1 to TRBJ1-5; D perhaps matches TRBD1 (5 bases). This CDR3 spans 15 amino acids. Germline V CDR1 and CDR2: MNHNS, SASEGT. The V end was cut by 2 bases, the J end by 3 bases, with 11 bases between. CDR3 sequence reads: CASSEMGQVNQPQHF. The CDR3 DNA reads TGTGCCAGCAGTGAAATGGGGCAGGTCAATCAGCCCCAGCATTTT.

The rearrangement links TRBV12-3 or TRBV12-4 to TRBJ1-6; D perhaps matches TRBD1 (6 bases). With 2 bases removed from V and 10 bases from J, the gap between germline ends came to 15 bases. CDR3 length: 15 amino acids. The CDR3 reads CASSLFVGGGSPLHF. The CDR3, as DNA: TGTGCCAGCAGTTTATTCGTTGGGGGGGGCTCACCCCTCCACTTT.

With respect to this clonotype: A much larger clone differs by one base, so this may be a read error. V and J are TRBV3-1 and TRBJ2-1, with D hard to call. This CDR3 has 13 residues. In germline, CDR1 is LGHDT, CDR2 YNNKEL (reference sequence). The V end was cut by 1 base, the J end by 3 bases, with 4 bases between. CDR3 residues: CASSQGDYNEQFF. CDR3 bases: TGTGCCAGCAGCCAAGGAGACTACAATGAGCAGTTCTTC.